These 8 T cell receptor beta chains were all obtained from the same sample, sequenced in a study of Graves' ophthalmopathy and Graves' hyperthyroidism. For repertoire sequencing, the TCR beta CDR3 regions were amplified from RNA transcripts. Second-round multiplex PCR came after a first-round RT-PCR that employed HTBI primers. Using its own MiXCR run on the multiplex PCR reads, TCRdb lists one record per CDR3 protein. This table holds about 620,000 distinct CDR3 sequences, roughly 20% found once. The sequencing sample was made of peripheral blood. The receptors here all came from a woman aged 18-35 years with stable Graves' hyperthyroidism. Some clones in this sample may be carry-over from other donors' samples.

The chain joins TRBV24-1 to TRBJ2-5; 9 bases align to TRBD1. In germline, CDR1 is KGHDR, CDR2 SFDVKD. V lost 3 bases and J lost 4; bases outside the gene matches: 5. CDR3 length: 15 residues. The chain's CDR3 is CATSDPRTGVETQYF. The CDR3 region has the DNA TGTGCCACCAGTGATCCACGGACAGGGGTAGAGACCCAGTACTTC.

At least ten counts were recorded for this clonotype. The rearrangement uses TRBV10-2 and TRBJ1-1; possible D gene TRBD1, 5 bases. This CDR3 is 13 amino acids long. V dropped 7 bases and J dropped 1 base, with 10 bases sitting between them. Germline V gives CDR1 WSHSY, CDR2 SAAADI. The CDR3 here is CASTGGQNTEAFF. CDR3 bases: TGCGCCAGCACTGGAGGACAGAACACTGAAGCTTTCTTT.

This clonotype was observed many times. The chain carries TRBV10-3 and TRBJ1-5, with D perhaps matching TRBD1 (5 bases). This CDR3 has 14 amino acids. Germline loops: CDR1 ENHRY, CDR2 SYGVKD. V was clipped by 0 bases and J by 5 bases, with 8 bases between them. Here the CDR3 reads CAISESLGDQPQHF. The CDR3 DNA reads TGTGCCATCAGTGAGTCGTTGGGGGATCAGCCCCAGCATTTT.

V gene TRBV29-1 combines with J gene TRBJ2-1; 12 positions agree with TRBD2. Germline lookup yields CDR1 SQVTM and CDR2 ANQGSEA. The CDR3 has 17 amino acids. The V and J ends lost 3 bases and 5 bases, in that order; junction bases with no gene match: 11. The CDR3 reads CSVEALAGGPRDNEQFF. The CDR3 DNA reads TGCAGCGTTGAGGCGCTAGCGGGGGGGCCTAGGGACAATGAGCAGTTCTTC.

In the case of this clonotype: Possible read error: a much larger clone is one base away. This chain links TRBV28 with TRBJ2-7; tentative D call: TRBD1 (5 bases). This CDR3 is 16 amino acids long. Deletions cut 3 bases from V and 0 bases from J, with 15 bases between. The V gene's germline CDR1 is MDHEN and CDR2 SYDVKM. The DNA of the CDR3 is TGTGCCAGCAGTTTGTCCAGACAGCCTTACTCCTACGAGCAGTACTTC. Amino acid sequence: CASSLSRQPYSYEQYF.

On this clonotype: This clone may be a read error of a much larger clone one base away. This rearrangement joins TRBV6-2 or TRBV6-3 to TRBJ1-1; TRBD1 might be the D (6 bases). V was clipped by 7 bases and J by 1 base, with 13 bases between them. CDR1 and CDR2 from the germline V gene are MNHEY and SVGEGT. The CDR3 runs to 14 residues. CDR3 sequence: CASTLPGQNTEAFF. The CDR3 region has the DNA TGTGCCAGCACCTTACCGGGACAGAACACTGAAGCTTTCTTT.

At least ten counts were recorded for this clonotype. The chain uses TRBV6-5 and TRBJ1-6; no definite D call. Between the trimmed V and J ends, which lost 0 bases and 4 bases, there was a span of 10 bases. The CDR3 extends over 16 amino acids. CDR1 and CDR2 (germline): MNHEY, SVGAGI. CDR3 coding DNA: TGTGCCAGCAGTTACTCTGTTTCGTCATATAATTCACCCCTCCACTTT. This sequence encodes CASSYSVSSYNSPLHF.

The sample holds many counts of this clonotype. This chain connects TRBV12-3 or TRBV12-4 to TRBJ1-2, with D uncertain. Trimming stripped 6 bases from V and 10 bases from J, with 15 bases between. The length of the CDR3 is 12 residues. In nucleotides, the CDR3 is TGTGCCAGCAGCCCTTGGGTAGGGTACTACACCTTC. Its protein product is CASSPWVGYYTF.